This TCR beta chain was sequenced for a study of cytomegalovirus exposure and HLA in healthy donors. Overall study context: Drawn from HLA-typed donors, roughly 87 million unique TCRs were held in an early data release.

V shed 0 bases, J shed 7 bases, and the junction held 11 bases outside the gene matches. CDR1 and CDR2 from the germline V gene are SGHDT and YYEEEE. This CDR3 spans 16 amino acids. PCR used 60 Vbeta primers and 13 Jbeta primers. The protocol was immunoSEQ multiplex PCR, while the TCRdb copy is restricted to in-frame clones and leaves out a portion. The profile shows 280,000 or so clones, over 85% of them singletons. The sample was PBMCs. This sequence originates from a woman between 18 and 29 years old in good health and CMV-seronegative. The V and J genes are TRBV5-6 and TRBJ2-7; TRBD2 aligns across 9 bases. CDR3 in amino acids: CASSLAQGLAAEEQYF. CDR3 coding DNA: TGTGCCAGCAGCTTGGCCCAGGGACTAGCTGCTGAAGAGCAGTACTTC.